The 15 T cell receptor beta chains below come from one sample, sequenced in a study of identifying expanded T cells in peripheral blood. Sequencing used immunoSEQ multiplex PCR; TCRdb keeps in-frame clones, though not all of them. This repertoire shows under 85,000 clones, over 80% found once; its top ten account for roughly a fifth. Sample: blood. The receptors were gathered from a person aged 18-70 years in good health.

This chain joins TRBV7-2 and TRBJ2-7; D ambiguous. Between the trimmed V and J ends, which lost 0 bases and 6 bases, there was a span of 9 bases. CDR1 SGHTA and CDR2 FQGNSA come from the germline V gene. CDR3 length: 13 residues. The CDR3 DNA sequence: TGTGCCAGCAGCTTAGCGGCAGGCGGCGAGCAGTACTTC. It translates to CASSLAAGGEQYF. Full variable domain (missing parts from reference TRBV7-2 and TRBJ2-7): GAGVSQSPSNKVTEKGKDVELRCDPISGHTALYWYRQSLGQGLEFLIYFQGNSAPDKSGLPSDRFSAERTGGSVSTLTIQRTQQEDSAVYLCASSLAAGGEQYFGPGTRLTVT.

There are many counts of this clone. The chain links TRBV11-2 to TRBJ1-3; TRBD1 might be the D (5 bases). The CDR3 sequence is 13 residues long. V was trimmed by 6 bases and J by 0 bases, leaving 6 bases between them. Germline CDR1 is SGHAT and CDR2 is FQNNGV. CDR3 in amino acids: CASRQVSGNTIYF. The DNA of the CDR3 is TGTGCCAGCAGACAGGTCTCTGGAAACACCATATATTTT.

This chain connects TRBV6-5 to TRBJ1-1; 10 positions match TRBD1. This CDR3 has 14 amino acids. The germline gives CDR1 MNHEY, CDR2 SVGAGI. The V and J ends lost 8 bases and 3 bases, in that order; junction bases with no gene match: 6. CDR3 sequence (DNA): TGTGCCAGCGGTTGGGACAGGGGCGACACTGAAGCTTTCTTT. It is translated as CASGWDRGDTEAFF.

The rearrangement uses TRBV18 and TRBJ1-1, with a possible D match to TRBD1 (5 bases). CDR1 KGHSH and CDR2 LQKENI come from the germline V gene. Trimming pared 1 base from V and 0 bases from J, leaving 12 bases between. The CDR3 spans 16 residues. CDR3 DNA: TGTGCCAGCTCACCACGCCCGCCAGGGATGAACACTGAAGCTTTCTTT. Protein product: CASSPRPPGMNTEAFF.

This clone was seen only once. The chain uses TRBV7-9 and TRBJ2-7; D might be TRBD1 or TRBD2, each matching 5 bases. The germline CDR1 and CDR2 sequences are SEHNR and FQNEAQ (reference sequence). The germline V and J ends were trimmed by 1 base and 4 bases, with 11 bases remaining between them. CDR3 length: 14 amino acids. The CDR3 spells CASSLGGVQYEQYF. CDR3 in DNA: TGTGCCAGCAGCTTAGGAGGGGTGCAGTACGAGCAGTACTTC.

J is TRBJ2-2 and V is TRBV5-8; D not resolved. V lost 2 bases and J lost 1, with 9 bases in between. In germline, CDR1 is SGHTS, CDR2 YDEGEE. The CDR3 totals 15 residues. CDR3 nucleotides: TGTGCCAGCAGCTTCGGATCCATGAACACCGGGGAGCTGTTTTTT. Encoded protein: CASSFGSMNTGELFF.

The V call is TRBV9, the J call TRBJ2-7; TRBD1 matches 9 bases. Trimming took 2 bases from V and 1 from J; bases not matched to a gene: 10. The CDR3 spans 17 residues. In germline, CDR1 is SGDLS, CDR2 YYNGEE. DNA of the CDR3: TGTGCCAGCAGCGTCGGACCCGGGACAGGGAATTCCTACGAGCAGTACTTC. It specifies CASSVGPGTGNSYEQYF.

This rearrangement joins TRBV15 to TRBJ2-5, with TRBD2 identical over 12 bases. The CDR3 has 19 amino acids. V shed 5 bases and J 5 bases; nucleotides not matched to a gene: 18. CDR1 LNHNV and CDR2 YYDKDF come from the germline V gene (reference sequence). In nucleotides, the CDR3 is TGTGCCACCAGCGGAGCAGGTGGACTAGCGGGAACAGCATGGGAGACCCAGTACTTC. Its protein product is CATSGAGGLAGTAWETQYF.

The chain joins TRBV28 to TRBJ2-7, with 7 bases fitting TRBD2. The germline V gene has CDR1 MDHEN and CDR2 SYDVKM. J gave up 6 bases and V 8 bases, and 10 bases lay outside the gene matches. The CDR3 sequence is 13 residues long. The DNA of the CDR3 is TGTGCCAGCGCATCTTCTAGCGGCGGCGAGCAGTACTTC. Translated, it gives CASASSSGGEQYF.

This clone appeared once. The chain is built from TRBV18 and TRBJ1-1; D is perhaps TRBD1 (5 bases). This CDR3 region has 13 residues. The germline V gene has CDR1 KGHSH and CDR2 LQKENI. V gave up 3 bases and J gave up 1 base, with 6 bases separating them. Here the CDR3 DNA reads TGTGCCAGCTCACCCGGGACGAACACTGAAGCTTTCTTT. It translates to CASSPGTNTEAFF.

The chain joins TRBV5-4 to TRBJ2-7; D is unclear. From germline, CDR1 is SGHNT and CDR2 YYREEE (reference sequence). This CDR3 region has 15 residues. The V end was cut by 4 bases, the J end by 2 bases, with 16 bases between. This CDR3 reads CASSQEWAMTYEQYF. CDR3 bases: TGTGCCAGCAGCCAAGAATGGGCTATGACCTACGAGCAGTACTTC.

The V call is TRBV9, the J call TRBJ2-2; 7 nucleotides match TRBD1. V gave up 4 bases and J gave up 6 bases; unmatched junction bases: 9. The CDR3 totals 15 residues. The germline CDR1 and CDR2 sequences are SGDLS and YYNGEE. CDR3 nucleotide sequence: TGTGCCAGCAGCATAACCGGGACAGTTCCCGGGGAGCTGTTTTTT. The encoded protein is CASSITGTVPGELFF.

The J gene is TRBJ2-3, the V gene TRBV28; 7 bases map to TRBD2. J gave up 2 bases and V 0 bases, and 11 bases lay outside the gene matches. This CDR3 comprises 18 residues. The V gene's germline CDR1 is MDHEN and CDR2 SYDVKM. CDR3 amino acids: CASSLWLGGMLTTDTQYF. For the CDR3, the DNA is TGTGCCAGCAGTTTATGGTTGGGAGGGATGCTGACCACAGATACGCAGTATTTT.

The rearrangement links TRBV9 to TRBJ1-1; TRBD1 agrees at 8 bases. Germline-derived CDR1 and CDR2 are SGDLS and YYNGEE. This CDR3 is 15 amino acids long. J lost 5 bases, V lost 6 bases, and 12 bases had no gene match. The CDR3 is CASKSHTGGWTEAFF. The CDR3 DNA sequence: TGTGCCAGCAAGTCACACACAGGGGGTTGGACTGAAGCTTTCTTT. The entire variable domain, with the rest obtained from reference TRBV9 and TRBJ1-1, is as follows: DSGVTQTPKHLITATGQRVTLRCSPRSGDLSVYWYQQSLDQGLQFLIQYYNGEERAKGNILERFSAQQFPDLHSELNLSSLELGDSALYFCASKSHTGGWTEAFFGQGTRLTVV.

This chain joins TRBV10-3 and TRBJ2-4; 7 positions match TRBD2. Germline assignment: CDR1 ENHRY and CDR2 SYGVKD. J lost 2 bases, V lost 0 bases, and 7 bases had no gene match. The CDR3 spans 17 residues. CDR3 bases: TGTGCCATCAGTGAGTCGAGTGGGAGGGACTCCAAAAACATTCAGTACTTC. Its translation is CAISESSGRDSKNIQYF.